This TCR beta chain was identified in a study of T cell clonotyping in hematopoietic cell transplantation. V lost 8 bases to trimming and J lost 4 bases; unmatched junction nucleotides: 7. The CDR3 runs 14 residues. CDR1 and CDR2 (germline): SQVTM, ANQGSEA. General observations from the study: Recipient TCR diversity dropped after transplant; expanded clonotypes rose from day 30 to 180. Without cell sorting, CD4 versus CD8 contributions remain unresolved. At the given depth, recipient repertoires were over 97% de novo clonotypes.

In the case of this clone: The antigen is not known.

The protocol was immunoSEQ multiplex PCR, while the TCRdb copy is restricted to in-frame clones and leaves out a portion. Here the sample spans about 14,000 clones, less than 80% being singletons. The chain couples TRBV29-1 to TRBJ2-3; 12 bases align to TRBD2. Sequencing was carried out using PBMCs. The sequence was collected from a human donor who either received an allogeneic hematopoietic cell transplant for a myeloid malignancy or was a related donor (not recorded which). Some clones in this sample may be carry-over from other donors' samples. The CDR3 is CSTASGGAPDTQYF. The CDR3 DNA sequence: TGCAGCACAGCTAGCGGGGGGGCCCCAGATACGCAGTATTTT.